This T cell receptor beta chain is from a study of blood T cell repertoires in COVID-19. Background on the study: The United States, Italy and Spain supplied acute and convalescent COVID-19 samples.

The repertoire was sequenced with immunoSEQ multiplex PCR; TCRdb's copy has only in-frame clones and lacks some. Among about 210,000 clones listed, about 85% were seen once. The receptor's source is a woman aged 40 to 50 in a cohort exposed to, infected with or recovered from COVID-19 (not recorded which). Material for sequencing was PBMCs or T cells enriched from blood (not recorded which).

CDR3 bases: TGCGCCAAACCAGGGAGGACAGGGAGAGATGTCGGTAACTATGGCTACACCTTC. The encoded protein is CAKPGRTGRDVGNYGYTF. This chain connects TRBV23-1 to TRBJ1-2; 8 bases are a match to TRBD1. TRBV23-1 is known as an ORF, though its function is uncertain. The CDR3 is made up of 18 amino acids. The V gene end was trimmed by 10 bases and the J gene end by 1 base; junction bases not matched to a gene: 20.